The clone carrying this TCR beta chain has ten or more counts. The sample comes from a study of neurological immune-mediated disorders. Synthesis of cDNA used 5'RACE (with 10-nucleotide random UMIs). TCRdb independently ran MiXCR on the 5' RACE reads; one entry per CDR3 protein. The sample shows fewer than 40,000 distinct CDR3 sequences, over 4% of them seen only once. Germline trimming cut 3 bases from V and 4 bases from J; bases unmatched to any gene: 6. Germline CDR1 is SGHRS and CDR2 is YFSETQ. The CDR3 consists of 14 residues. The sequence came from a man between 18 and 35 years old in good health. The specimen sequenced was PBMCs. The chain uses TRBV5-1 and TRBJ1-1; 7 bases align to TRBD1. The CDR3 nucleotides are TGCGCCAGCAGCTCCGGGACAGCAGGCACTGAAGCTTTCTTT. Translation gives CASSSGTAGTEAFF. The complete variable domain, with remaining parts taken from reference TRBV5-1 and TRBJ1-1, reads KAGVTQTPRYLIKTRGQQVTLSCSPISGHRSVSWYQQTPGQGLQFLFEYFSETQRNKGNFPGRFSGRQFSNSRSEMNVSTLELGDSALYLCASSSGTAGTEAFFGQGTRLTVV.